These 29 T cell receptor beta chains share one sample of origin, sequenced in a study of shared clonotypes between healthy human individuals. Sequencing was performed with immunoSEQ multiplex PCR; in TCRdb, only in-frame clones are kept and a portion is missing. Found here are approximately 500,000 clones, almost 97% of them singletons; the top ten hold roughly 0.06%. Material: naive CD4+ T cells sorted from blood. Subset given: CD45RA+ positively selected. The receptors derive from a woman aged 30 to 39 in good health.

This clone was counted a single time. This chain connects TRBV7-7 to TRBJ2-3, with D uncertain. The CDR3 runs to 13 residues. Germline values: CDR1 SSHAT, CDR2 FNYEAQ (reference sequence). The ends were cut back, 5 bases at V and 1 base at J, with 7 bases in the middle. CDR3 bases: TGTGCCAGCAGCCAGCTAGGCACAGATACGCAGTATTTT. This gives the protein CASSQLGTDTQYF.

CDR3 amino acids: CASSPPTVNTEAFF. The CDR3 DNA sequence: TGTGCCAGCAGCCCTCCGACAGTAAACACTGAAGCTTTCTTT. The chain is built from TRBV11-3 and TRBJ1-1; the D gene is possibly TRBD1 (5 bases). CDR1 is SGHNT, CDR2 YENEEA, per germline. The CDR3 totals 14 residues. Trimming cost V 5 bases and J 2 bases, with 12 bases left between them.

This clone was counted a single time. J is TRBJ1-3 and V is TRBV7-8; 8 nucleotides agree with TRBD1. Trimming took 1 base from V and 3 from J; bases not matched to a gene: 8. Germline V lookup: CDR1 SGHVS, CDR2 FQNEAQ. The CDR3 has 17 residues. The CDR3 loop reads CASSLGGQGAIGNTIYF. The CDR3 DNA reads as TGTGCCAGCAGCTTAGGGGGGCAGGGGGCCATTGGAAACACCATATATTTT.

The J gene is TRBJ2-7, the V gene TRBV5-4; D remains unclear. This CDR3 contains 14 residues. The germline V gene encodes CDR1 SGHNT and CDR2 YYREEE (reference sequence). Trimming stripped 4 bases from V and 0 bases from J, with 11 bases between. The CDR3 DNA reads as TGTGCCAGCAGCCCTCGACCAAACTCCTACGAGCAGTACTTC. It yields the protein CASSPRPNSYEQYF.

The chain uses TRBV13 and TRBJ2-7; TRBD2 aligns across 15 bases. The junction had 4 bases not matched to a gene; V was cut back by 3 bases and J by 4 bases. CDR3 length equals 16 residues. Germline V lookup: CDR1 PRHDT, CDR2 FYEKMQ (reference sequence). CDR3 in DNA: TGTGCCAGCAGCTTCCACGGACTAGCGGGAGGGTACGAGCAGTACTTC. This translates into CASSFHGLAGGYEQYF.

The chain combines TRBV7-9 with TRBJ2-2; the D is unclear. This CDR3 is built from 13 residues. V lost 0 bases, J lost 6 bases, and 5 bases lay in between. The germline V gene has CDR1 SEHNR and CDR2 FQNEAQ (reference sequence). CDR3 protein: CASSLAQAGELFF. For the CDR3, the DNA is TGTGCCAGCAGCTTAGCGCAAGCCGGGGAGCTGTTTTTT.

The rearrangement uses TRBV29-1 and TRBJ2-1; 12 nucleotides match TRBD2. Germline V lookup: CDR1 SQVTM, CDR2 ANQGSEA. V was clipped by 7 bases and J by 4 bases; unmatched bases: 11. This CDR3 contains 16 residues. The CDR3 sequence is CSAATSGRGSYNEQFF. The CDR3 bases are TGCAGCGCTGCGACTAGCGGGAGAGGGTCTTACAATGAGCAGTTCTTC.

The chain links TRBV28 to TRBJ2-5; no definite D call. V was clipped by 5 bases and J by 2 bases, with 12 bases between them. The V gene's germline CDR1 is MDHEN and CDR2 SYDVKM. The CDR3 contains 14 residues. The CDR3 region is CASSPEDGQETQYF. Written as DNA, the CDR3 is TGTGCCAGCAGTCCTGAGGACGGACAAGAGACCCAGTACTTC.

CDR3 residues: CASSREGSSYNEQFF. The CDR3 nucleotides read TGTGCCAGCAGCCGAGAGGGAAGCTCCTACAATGAGCAGTTCTTC. The chain joins TRBV5-4 to TRBJ2-1, with a tentative D call TRBD2 (5 bases). The germline CDR1 and CDR2 sequences are SGHNT and YYREEE (reference sequence). Trimming removed 4 bases from V and 0 bases from J, with 11 bases in between. The CDR3 loop spans 15 amino acids.

V gene TRBV2 combines with J gene TRBJ1-3; D remains ambiguous. With 6 bases removed from V and 7 bases from J, the gap between germline ends came to 19 bases. CDR3 length equals 15 residues. Per the germline V gene, CDR1 is SNHLY and CDR2 is FYNNEI. CDR3 amino acids: CASSLQTKIWNTIYF. CDR3 DNA: TGTGCCAGCAGCCTACAGACCAAGATCTGGAACACCATATATTTT.

The chain combines TRBV9 with TRBJ1-2; D not certain. The CDR3 runs 15 residues. V dropped 0 bases and J dropped 1 base, with 10 bases sitting between them. Looked up from germline, CDR1 is SGDLS and CDR2 is YYNGEE. The CDR3 DNA follows: TGTGCCAGCAGCGTAGCTCGAAACTTTAACTATGGCTACACCTTC. Its translation: CASSVARNFNYGYTF.

The chain is built from TRBV19 and TRBJ2-7; 8 nucleotides match TRBD1. Trimming removed 9 bases from V and 4 bases from J; junction bases left unmatched: 11. This CDR3 is built from 14 residues. Germline V gives CDR1 LNHDA, CDR2 SQIVND (reference sequence). CDR3 coding DNA: TGTGCCAGCTCGTCCCAGGGGGCAAGGTACGAGCAGTACTTC. This gives the protein CASSSQGARYEQYF.

A word on this clone: The sample holds other DNA sequences that translate to the same CDR3. V and J are TRBV18 and TRBJ1-4, with TRBD1 matching 9 bases. Germline values: CDR1 KGHSH, CDR2 LQKENI. The CDR3 loop spans 13 amino acids. The junction had 1 base not matched to a gene; V was cut back by 3 bases and J by 8 bases. CDR3 protein: CASSPGQGEKLFF. The CDR3 coding sequence is TGTGCCAGCTCACCGGGACAGGGCGAAAAACTGTTTTTT.

The V gene is TRBV5-5, the J gene TRBJ2-1, with 7 bases aligning to TRBD2. V was clipped by 4 bases and J by 6 bases; unmatched bases: 10. This CDR3 spans 15 amino acids. The germline V gene encodes CDR1 SGHKS and CDR2 YYEKEE (reference sequence). The CDR3 loop is CASSPRGTIGNEQFF. In DNA form, the CDR3 reads TGTGCCAGCAGCCCCCGGGGGACTATAGGCAATGAGCAGTTCTTC. The full variable domain, completed using reference TRBV5-5 and TRBJ2-1, is DAGVTQSPTHLIKTRGQQVTLRCSPISGHKSVSWYQQVLGQGPQFIFQYYEKEERGRGNFPDRFSARQFPNYSSELNVNALLLGDSALYLCASSPRGTIGNEQFFGPGTRLTVL.

The chain uses TRBV28 and TRBJ2-1, with D perhaps TRBD1 or TRBD2 (5 bases each). The CDR3 is 14 residues long. V lost 4 bases and J lost 4, with 11 bases in between. Germline V lookup: CDR1 MDHEN, CDR2 SYDVKM. The CDR3 DNA sequence: TGTGCCAGCAGTTGGACCGGGGCGTACAATGAGCAGTTCTTC. The encoded protein is CASSWTGAYNEQFF.

This clone was seen a handful of times. V gene TRBV7-9 combines with J gene TRBJ2-3; D is ambiguous. Germline CDR1 and CDR2: SEHNR and FQNEAQ (reference sequence). This CDR3 comprises 14 residues. The germline V and J ends were trimmed by 5 bases and 0 bases, with 9 bases remaining between them. CDR3 protein: CASSRSTSTDTQYF. In DNA form, the CDR3 reads TGTGCCAGCAGCCGGAGTACCAGCACAGATACGCAGTATTTT.

The V gene is TRBV19, the J gene TRBJ2-6; TRBD1 agrees at 12 bases. Trimming took 11 bases from V and 2 from J; bases not matched to a gene: 7. The CDR3 extends over 16 amino acids. Germline V lookup: CDR1 LNHDA, CDR2 SQIVND (reference sequence). The CDR3 region is CAGSGTGGPGANVLTF. CDR3 bases: TGTGCCGGATCCGGGACAGGGGGCCCTGGGGCCAACGTCCTGACTTTC.

This rearrangement joins TRBV5-1 to TRBJ2-5; D may be TRBD1 (6 bases). Gene TRBJ2-7 matches the end of the DNA better, so the J call may be wrong. Germline V gene lookup returns CDR1 SGHRS and CDR2 YFSETQ. The CDR3 length is 13 residues. The CDR3 sequence: CASSITGYYEQYF. CDR3 nucleotide sequence: TGCGCCAGCAGCATCACAGGGTACTACGAGCAGTACTTC.

The V gene is TRBV29-1, the J gene TRBJ2-2; the match to TRBD2 covers 7 bases. CDR3 length: 14 amino acids. Germline CDR1 and CDR2: SQVTM and ANQGSEA. Trimming removed 4 bases from V and 2 bases from J; junction bases left unmatched: 4. CDR3 residues: CSVVGRSNTGELFF. The CDR3, as DNA: TGCAGCGTTGTCGGGAGGAGTAACACCGGGGAGCTGTTTTTT.

The chain is built from TRBV7-9 and TRBJ2-3; maybe TRBD2 (6 bases). V lost 5 bases, J lost 0 bases, and 12 bases lay in between. Per germline, CDR1 SEHNR and CDR2 FQNEAQ (reference sequence). The CDR3 spans 15 residues. The CDR3 sequence: CASSHLATSTDTQYF. The CDR3, as DNA: TGTGCCAGCAGCCATCTAGCGACTAGCACAGATACGCAGTATTTT.

V gene TRBV5-1 combines with J gene TRBJ2-6; D is undetermined. CDR3 size: 15 residues. With 0 bases removed from V and 0 bases from J, the gap between germline ends came to 4 bases. Germline V gives CDR1 SGHRS, CDR2 YFSETQ. In DNA form, the CDR3 reads TGCGCCAGCAGCTTGGTTGTCTCTGGGGCCAACGTCCTGACTTTC. Its protein is CASSLVVSGANVLTF.

The chain has TRBV19 and TRBJ2-7, with D possibly matching TRBD1 (9 bases). V shed 4 bases and J shed 7 bases, with 17 bases lying between them. CDR1 LNHDA and CDR2 SQIVND come from the germline V gene (reference sequence). The CDR3 consists of 14 residues. The CDR3 nucleotides read TGTGCCAGTAGTACGGGAGGGGGGACAGGGGAGCAGTACTTC. Its translation: CASSTGGGTGEQYF. The full variable domain, in which reference TRBV19 and TRBJ2-7 provide the parts outside the CDR3, is DGGITQSPKYLFRKEGQNVTLSCEQNLNHDAMYWYRQDPGQGLRLIYYSQIVNDFQKGDIAEGYSVSREKKESFPLTVTSAQKNPTAFYLCASSTGGGTGEQYFGPGTRLTVT.

The chain combines TRBV5-1 with TRBJ1-2; D is possibly TRBD1 (5 bases). This CDR3 spans 15 amino acids. The V gene's germline CDR1 is SGHRS and CDR2 YFSETQ. V was clipped by 0 bases and J by 7 bases, with 16 bases between them. CDR3 in DNA: TGCGCCAGCAGCTTGGACGGGGGTCGAGTGTTTGGCTACACCTTC. As protein: CASSLDGGRVFGYTF. Combining the CDR3 with reference TRBV5-1 and TRBJ1-2 gives the whole variable domain KAGVTQTPRYLIKTRGQQVTLSCSPISGHRSVSWYQQTPGQGLQFLFEYFSETQRNKGNFPGRFSGRQFSNSRSEMNVSTLELGDSALYLCASSLDGGRVFGYTFGSGTRLTVV.

The table lists this clone with a count of one. The rearrangement joins TRBV18 to TRBJ2-3; no firm D call. The V end lost 3 bases, the J end lost 2 bases, and 6 bases lay between the germline ends. CDR1 KGHSH and CDR2 LQKENI come from the germline V gene. This CDR3 is 13 amino acids long. For the CDR3, the DNA is TGTGCCAGCTCACCGGAAAACACAGATACGCAGTATTTT. It encodes CASSPENTDTQYF.

The chain is built from TRBV5-1 and TRBJ2-1; 7 bases line up with TRBD1. Germline V gives CDR1 SGHRS, CDR2 YFSETQ. The V and J ends lost 4 bases and 4 bases, in that order; junction bases with no gene match: 8. CDR3 length equals 15 residues. The CDR3 nucleotides are TGCGCCAGCAGCCTTGCAGACAGGGATTACAATGAGCAGTTCTTC. It encodes CASSLADRDYNEQFF. Combining the CDR3 with reference TRBV5-1 and TRBJ2-1 gives the whole variable domain KAGVTQTPRYLIKTRGQQVTLSCSPISGHRSVSWYQQTPGQGLQFLFEYFSETQRNKGNFPGRFSGRQFSNSRSEMNVSTLELGDSALYLCASSLADRDYNEQFFGPGTRLTVL.

The chain recombines TRBV28 with TRBJ1-4; no clear D gene. V was shortened by 6 bases and J by 7 bases, with 9 bases between the two germline ends. CDR1 is MDHEN and CDR2 is SYDVKM in the germline V gene. The CDR3 consists of 12 residues. In DNA form, the CDR3 reads TGTGCCAGCAGGGGGTTTAGTGAAAAACTGTTTTTT. The encoded protein is CASRGFSEKLFF. The full variable domain, in which reference TRBV28 and TRBJ1-4 provide the parts outside the CDR3, is DVKVTQSSRYLVKRTGEKVFLECVQDMDHENMFWYRQDPGLGLRLIYFSYDVKMKEKGDIPEGYSVSREKKERFSLILESASTNQTSMYLCASRGFSEKLFFGSGTQLSVL.

The chain is built from TRBV28 and TRBJ2-5; D gene ambiguous. The J call may be mistaken, given a closer DNA end match to TRBJ2-7. The CDR3 consists of 14 residues. CDR1 is MDHEN and CDR2 is SYDVKM in the germline V gene. This CDR3 reads CASTPPGSPYEQYF. CDR3 sequence (DNA): TGTGCCAGCACCCCCCCGGGCAGTCCCTACGAGCAGTACTTC.

This chain uses TRBV5-4 with TRBJ2-1, with 7 bases fitting TRBD2. This CDR3 has 16 amino acids. The germline V gene has CDR1 SGHNT and CDR2 YYREEE (reference sequence). V shed 0 bases, J shed 6 bases, and the junction held 9 bases outside the gene matches. The CDR3: CASSLVGGGPINEQFF. The CDR3, as DNA: TGTGCCAGCAGCTTGGTCGGGGGAGGGCCGATCAATGAGCAGTTCTTC.

The CDR3 sequence: CASSLYSEQYF. The CDR3 DNA follows: TGTGCCAGCAGCTTATATAGCGAGCAGTACTTC. The chain is built from TRBV7-9 and TRBJ2-7; D gene ambiguous. This CDR3 has 11 residues. V lost 2 bases and J lost 6, with 5 bases in between. Germline V CDR1 and CDR2: SEHNR, FQNEAQ (reference sequence).